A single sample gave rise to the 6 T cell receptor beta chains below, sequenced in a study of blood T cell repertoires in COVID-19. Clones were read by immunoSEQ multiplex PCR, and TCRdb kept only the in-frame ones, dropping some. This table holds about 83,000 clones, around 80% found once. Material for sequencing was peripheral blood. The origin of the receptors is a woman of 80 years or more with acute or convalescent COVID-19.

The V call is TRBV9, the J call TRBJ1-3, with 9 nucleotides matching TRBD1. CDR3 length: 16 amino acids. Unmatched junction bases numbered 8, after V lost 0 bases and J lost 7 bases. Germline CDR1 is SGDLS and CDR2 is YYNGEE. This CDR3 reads CASSVGPTGGSNTIYF. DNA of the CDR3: TGTGCCAGCAGCGTAGGCCCCACAGGGGGCAGTAACACCATATATTTT.

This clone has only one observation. CDR3 in DNA: TGTGCCAGTACTCAACGGGGGGCAGAGCGGTATGGCTACACCTTC. Encoded protein: CASTQRGAERYGYTF. The chain is built from TRBV19 and TRBJ1-2; D might be TRBD1 (6 bases). CDR1 is LNHDA and CDR2 is SQIVND in the germline V gene (reference sequence). The germline V and J ends were trimmed by 7 bases and 5 bases, with 20 bases remaining between them. This CDR3 has 15 residues.

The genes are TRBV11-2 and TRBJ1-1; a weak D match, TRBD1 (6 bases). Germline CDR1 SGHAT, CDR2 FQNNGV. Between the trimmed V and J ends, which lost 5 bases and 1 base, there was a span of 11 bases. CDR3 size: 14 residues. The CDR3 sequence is CASSQGLGNTEAFF. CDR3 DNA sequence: TGTGCCAGCAGCCAGGGGTTAGGGAACACTGAAGCTTTCTTT.

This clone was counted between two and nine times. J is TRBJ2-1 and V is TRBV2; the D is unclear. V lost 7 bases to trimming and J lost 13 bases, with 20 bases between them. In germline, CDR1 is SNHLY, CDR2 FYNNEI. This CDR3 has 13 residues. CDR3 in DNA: TGTGCCAGCACCCCGGAGAGTCTTCATGGACAGTTCTTC. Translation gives CASTPESLHGQFF.

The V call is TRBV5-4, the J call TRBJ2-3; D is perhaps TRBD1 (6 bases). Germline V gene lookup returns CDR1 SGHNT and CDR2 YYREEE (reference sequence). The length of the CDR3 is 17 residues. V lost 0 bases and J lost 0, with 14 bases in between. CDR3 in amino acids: CASSLGKRDTSTDTQYF. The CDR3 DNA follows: TGTGCCAGCAGCTTGGGGAAGAGGGACACTAGCACAGATACGCAGTATTTT.

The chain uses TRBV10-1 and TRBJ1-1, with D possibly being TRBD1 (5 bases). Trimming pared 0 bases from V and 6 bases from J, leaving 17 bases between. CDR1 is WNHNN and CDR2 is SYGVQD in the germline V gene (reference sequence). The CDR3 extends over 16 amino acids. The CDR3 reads CASSESGSIEGAEAFF. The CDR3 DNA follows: TGCGCCAGCAGTGAGTCGGGATCAATCGAAGGGGCTGAAGCTTTCTTT.